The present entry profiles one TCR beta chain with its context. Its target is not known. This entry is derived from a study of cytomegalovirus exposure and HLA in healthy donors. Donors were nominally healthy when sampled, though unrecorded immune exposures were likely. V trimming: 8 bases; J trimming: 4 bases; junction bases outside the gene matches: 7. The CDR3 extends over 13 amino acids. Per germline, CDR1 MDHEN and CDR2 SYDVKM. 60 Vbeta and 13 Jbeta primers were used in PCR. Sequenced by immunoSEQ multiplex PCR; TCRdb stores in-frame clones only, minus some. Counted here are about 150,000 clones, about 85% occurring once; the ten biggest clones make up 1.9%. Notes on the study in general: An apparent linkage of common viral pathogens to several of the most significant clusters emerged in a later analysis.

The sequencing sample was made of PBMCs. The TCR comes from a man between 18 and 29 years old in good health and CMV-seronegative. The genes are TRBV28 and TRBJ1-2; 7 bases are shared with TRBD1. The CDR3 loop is CASRDREAYGYTF. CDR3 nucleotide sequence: TGTGCCAGCCGCGACAGGGAGGCCTATGGCTACACCTTC.